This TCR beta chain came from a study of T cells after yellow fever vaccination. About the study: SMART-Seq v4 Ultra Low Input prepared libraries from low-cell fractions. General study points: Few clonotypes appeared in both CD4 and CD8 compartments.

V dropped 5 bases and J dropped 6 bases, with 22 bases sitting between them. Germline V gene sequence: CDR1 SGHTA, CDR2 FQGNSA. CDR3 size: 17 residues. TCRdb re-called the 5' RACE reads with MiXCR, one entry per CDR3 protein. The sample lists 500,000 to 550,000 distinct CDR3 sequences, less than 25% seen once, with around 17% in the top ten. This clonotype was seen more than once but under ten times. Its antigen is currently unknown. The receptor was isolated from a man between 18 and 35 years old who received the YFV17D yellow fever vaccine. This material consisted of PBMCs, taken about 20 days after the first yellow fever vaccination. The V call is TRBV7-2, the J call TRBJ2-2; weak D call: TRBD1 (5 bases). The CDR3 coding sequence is TGTGCCAGCAGCCGACCCAATGACACGCCAGGGTCCGGGGAGCTGTTTTTT. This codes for CASSRPNDTPGSGELFF.